A single sample is the source of the 19 T cell receptor beta chains below, sequenced in a study of blood T cells in healthy people across ages. With a J-beta primer mix and a sample-barcoded 5' primer, a second PCR ran about 6 to 11 cycles. TCRdb used MiXCR to reprocess the 5' RACE reads, holding one entry per CDR3 protein. The repertoire holds hundreds of thousands of distinct CDR3 sequences, around a fifth seen once, with 3.5% to 4% in the top ten. Sequencing was carried out using blood. Receptors originate from a man aged 65 to 79 in good health.

This sequence joins TRBV7-9 and TRBJ1-4, with D possibly being TRBD1 (5 bases). The CDR3 sequence is 14 residues long. The germline V gene has CDR1 SEHNR and CDR2 FQNEAQ (reference sequence). V was cut by 1 base and J by 6 bases, with 9 bases left in between. The CDR3 is CASSLGTSDEKLFF. Here the CDR3 DNA reads TGTGCCAGCAGCTTAGGGACATCCGATGAAAAACTGTTTTTT.

The V gene is TRBV12-3 or TRBV12-4, the J gene TRBJ2-1; a weak D match, TRBD1 (5 bases). Trimming shortened V by 3 bases and J by 5 bases, and 11 bases separated the two germline ends. This CDR3 is built from 14 residues. This chain's CDR3 is CASSFPRANNEQFF. The CDR3 bases are TGTGCCAGCAGTTTCCCCAGGGCCAACAATGAGCAGTTCTTC.

This clonotype was observed a handful of times. The V and J genes are TRBV20-1 and TRBJ1-2, with D possibly being TRBD1 (6 bases). This CDR3 comprises 16 residues. V lost 5 bases and J 7 bases, leaving 26 bases between the germline ends. CDR1 is DFQATT and CDR2 is SNEGSKA in the germline V gene (reference sequence). CDR3 in DNA: TGCAGTGCTGCACCACCTGGGGACATCGGGGATGCTGGCTACACCTTC. This sequence encodes CSAAPPGDIGDAGYTF.

The CDR3 loop reads CASSVQGDEQYF. For the CDR3, the DNA is TGTGCCAGCAGTGTACAGGGGGACGAGCAGTACTTC. The chain is built from TRBV2 and TRBJ2-5; 8 bases fit TRBD1. The J call may be incorrect, as the DNA end agrees better with TRBJ2-7. This CDR3 region has 12 residues. Germline CDR1 SNHLY, CDR2 FYNNEI.

This clonotype was seen a few times. V gene TRBV12-3 or TRBV12-4 combines with J gene TRBJ1-5; 10 positions agree with TRBD1. The CDR3 extends over 15 amino acids. The junction had 5 bases not matched to a gene; V was cut back by 4 bases and J by 5 bases. As DNA, the CDR3 is TGTGCCAGCAGTTCCATCGACAGGGGGCATCAGCCCCAGCATTTT. Translated, it gives CASSSIDRGHQPQHF.

This clonotype came up a few times. This sequence joins TRBV20-1 and TRBJ2-7, with D uncertain. Germline values: CDR1 DFQATT, CDR2 SNEGSKA (reference sequence). The CDR3 spans 14 residues. Trimming removed 8 bases at V and 0 bases at J, with 17 bases between. CDR3 protein: CSTPRRQSSYEQYF. CDR3 sequence (DNA): TGCAGTACTCCGCGTCGGCAGAGCTCCTACGAGCAGTACTTC.

This clonotype has more than one count but fewer than ten. The V gene is TRBV5-6, the J gene TRBJ2-1; 7 bases map to TRBD1. Germline V CDR1 and CDR2: SGHDT, YYEEEE. The CDR3 totals 15 residues. Trimming removed 6 bases from V and 2 bases from J; junction bases left unmatched: 8. This CDR3 reads CASIFQGVPYNEQFF. CDR3 DNA: TGTGCCAGCATTTTTCAGGGGGTCCCCTACAATGAGCAGTTCTTC.

This chain connects TRBV18 to TRBJ1-2; D is uncertain. CDR3 size: 14 residues. Germline-derived CDR1 and CDR2 are KGHSH and LQKENI. V was shortened by 5 bases and J by 6 bases, with 16 bases between the two germline ends. Here the CDR3 DNA reads TGTGCCAGCTCAGACGGGAATTTTATAGATGGCTACACCTTC. It encodes CASSDGNFIDGYTF. Complete variable domain (other parts from reference TRBV18 and TRBJ1-2): NAGVMQNPRHLVRRRGQEARLRCSPMKGHSHVYWYRQLPEEGLKFMVYLQKENIIDESGMPKERFSAEFPKEGPSILRIQQVVRGDSAAYFCASSDGNFIDGYTFGSGTRLTVV.

V gene TRBV12-3 or TRBV12-4 combines with J gene TRBJ2-6; 13 bases map to TRBD2. The trim removed 5 bases at V and 4 bases at J, leaving 11 bases unmatched. The CDR3 has 19 residues. CDR3 region: CASSPRTSGRLMGANVLTF. The DNA for the CDR3 is TGTGCCAGCAGTCCTCGGACTAGCGGGAGACTAATGGGGGCCAACGTCCTGACTTTC.

This clonotype was recorded a few times. The chain has TRBV6-2 or TRBV6-3 and TRBJ2-7; the D gene could be TRBD1 or TRBD2 (5 bases each). Trimming removed 11 bases from V and 0 bases from J, with 11 bases in between. This CDR3 is 12 amino acids long. Germline CDR1 MNHEY, CDR2 SVGEGT. Here the CDR3 DNA reads TGTGCCGTCCGGGACGGCTCCTACGAGCAGTACTTC. It specifies CAVRDGSYEQYF.

This clonotype came up a few times. The chain employs TRBV5-6 and TRBJ1-1; D ambiguous. This CDR3 has 11 residues. CDR1 and CDR2 (germline): SGHDT, YYEEEE. V lost 0 bases, J lost 8 bases, and 5 bases lay in between. CDR3 region: CASSLGREAFF. The CDR3 DNA reads as TGTGCCAGCAGCTTGGGAAGGGAAGCTTTCTTT.

The sample holds a few counts of this clonotype. V usage is TRBV24-1 and J usage is TRBJ2-1; D unresolved. The CDR3 extends over 14 amino acids. Germline V lookup: CDR1 KGHDR, CDR2 SFDVKD. The ends were cut back, 6 bases at V and 1 base at J, with 9 bases in the middle. CDR3 in amino acids: CATSSSESYNEQFF. CDR3 nucleotide sequence: TGTGCCACCAGTTCCTCAGAATCCTACAATGAGCAGTTCTTC.

This clonotype was counted between two and nine times. The V gene is TRBV7-2, the J gene TRBJ1-3, with D uncertain. The CDR3 spans 15 residues. The germline gives CDR1 SGHTA, CDR2 FQGNSA. V lost 3 bases to trimming and J lost 0 bases, with 9 bases between them. CDR3 sequence (DNA): TGTGCCAGCAGCTTCGACCCTTACTCTGGAAACACCATATATTTT. This translates into CASSFDPYSGNTIYF.

This clonotype has only a few counts. V usage is TRBV15 and J usage is TRBJ2-5; D possibly corresponds to TRBD1 (5 bases). Germline V gene sequence: CDR1 LNHNV, CDR2 YYDKDF (reference sequence). The CDR3 extends over 13 amino acids. Trimming removed 3 bases at V and 5 bases at J, with 10 bases between. The DNA of the CDR3 is TGTGCCACCAGCAGTAAAGCAGGGGAGACCCAGTACTTC. Translating gives CATSSKAGETQYF.

The chain combines TRBV7-9 with TRBJ2-5; D might be TRBD2 (5 bases). V was shortened by 0 bases and J by 3 bases, with 11 bases between the two germline ends. CDR3 length equals 15 residues. Germline V gene data show CDR1 as SEHNR and CDR2 as FQNEAQ (reference sequence). The CDR3 DNA follows: TGTGCCAGCAGCTTAGCGGGGAGATTTAAAGAGACCCAGTACTTC. As protein: CASSLAGRFKETQYF.

Comment on this clonotype: Sequence at one end of the junction differs from germline and may be a read error. CDR3 in amino acids: CASSYGSGNNEQFF. DNA for the CDR3: TGTGCTAGCAGCTATGGTTCGGGTAACAATGAGCAGTTCTTC. This chain links TRBV7-7 with TRBJ2-1; no clear D. The CDR3 consists of 14 residues. CDR1 is SSHAT and CDR2 is FNYEAQ in the germline V gene (reference sequence).

The chain links TRBV11-2 to TRBJ2-3; D is unclear. The CDR3 loop spans 15 amino acids. V lost 1 base to trimming and J lost 4 bases, with 12 bases between them. Germline lookup yields CDR1 SGHAT and CDR2 FQNNGV. The CDR3 protein is CASSLGDKFADTQYF. For the CDR3, the DNA is TGTGCCAGCAGCTTAGGTGACAAATTCGCAGATACGCAGTATTTT.

V is TRBV10-3 and J is TRBJ2-3; TRBD2 matches 11 bases. From germline, CDR1 is ENHRY and CDR2 SYGVKD. CDR3 length: 17 amino acids. Trimming at V came to 5 bases and at J to 4 bases, leaving 11 bases not matched to a gene. CDR3: CAISKTSGNIQADTQYF. The CDR3 region has the DNA TGTGCCATCAGTAAGACTAGCGGGAACATTCAGGCAGATACGCAGTATTTT.

This clonotype was picked up many times. The chain carries TRBV10-2 and TRBJ2-5; D ambiguous. Germline CDR1 reads WSHSY; CDR2 reads SAAADI. This CDR3 contains 13 residues. Trimming cost V 4 bases and J 5 bases, with 11 bases left between them. The CDR3 nucleotides read TGCGCCAGCAGTGGGCCAGTATCGGAGACCCAGTACTTC. Protein: CASSGPVSETQYF.